This entry concerns a single T cell receptor beta chain. Its target is unknown. This entry is derived from a study of cytomegalovirus exposure and HLA in healthy donors. CDR1 and CDR2 (germline): LNHDA, SQIVND (reference sequence). The CDR3 has 14 amino acids. V lost 7 bases and J lost 0; bases outside the gene matches: 4. The study's findings and limits: In a later analysis, TCR association rates varied by HLA locus: DRB1 most, HLA-C fewest. Later analysis identified a missense DCLRE1C variant that was linked to TCR beta V- and J-gene trimming. For cytomegalovirus status, the classifier reportedly gave diagnoses with high specificity and sensitivity.

The PCR was carried out with 60 Vbeta primers and 13 Jbeta primers. Measured with immunoSEQ multiplex PCR; TCRdb has only the in-frame clones, and not every one. The repertoire holds 120,000 to 150,000 clones, with more than 75% as singletons. The sequenced sample consisted of PBMCs. This clonotype originated in a man aged 18 to 29 in good health and CMV-seropositive. This chain links TRBV19 with TRBJ2-3, with TRBD2 matching over 7 bases. The CDR3 loop reads CASTGTISTDTQYF. DNA for the CDR3: TGTGCCAGTACCGGGACTATAAGCACAGATACGCAGTATTTT. Full variable domain (outside the CDR3, taken from reference TRBV19 and TRBJ2-3): DGGITQSPKYLFRKEGQNVTLSCEQNLNHDAMYWYRQDPGQGLRLIYYSQIVNDFQKGDIAEGYSVSREKKESFPLTVTSAQKNPTAFYLCASTGTISTDTQYFGPGTRLTVL.